A single sample gave rise to the 21 T cell receptor beta chains below, sequenced in a study of CD8 T cells in Susac syndrome. Random hexamers were used to reverse transcribe an amount of about 0.5 to 1 ug RNA. TCRdb analysed the immunoSEQ multiplex PCR reads with MiXCR anew, one entry per CDR3 protein. This sample has about 140,000 distinct CDR3 sequences, with around 96% found just once. The material sequenced was CD4+ T cells from PBMCs. These receptors all come from a human donor with multiple sclerosis.

The chain recombines TRBV7-2 with TRBJ1-5; 9 bases match TRBD1. V was clipped by 4 bases and J by 6 bases; unmatched bases: 10. CDR3 length: 16 residues. The germline gives CDR1 SGHTA, CDR2 FQGNSA. CDR3 nucleotide sequence: TGTGCCAGCAGCTCGAGACAGGGGGTGGGAGGTCAGCCCCAGCATTTT. This gives the protein CASSSRQGVGGQPQHF.

CDR3 sequence reads: CSAPARQGMNTEAFF. The CDR3 bases are TGCAGTGCCCCTGCCCGACAGGGCATGAACACTGAAGCTTTCTTT. V and J are TRBV20-1 and TRBJ1-1, with TRBD1 matching 7 bases. The CDR3 runs to 15 residues. The V gene end was trimmed by 6 bases and the J gene end by 0 bases; junction bases not matched to a gene: 10. Looked up from germline, CDR1 is DFQATT and CDR2 is SNEGSKA (reference sequence).

This sequence joins TRBV4-1 and TRBJ2-1; D is ambiguous. Trimming took 1 base from V and 0 from J, leaving 10 bases between them. The CDR3 is 16 residues long. Germline CDR1 MGHRA, CDR2 YSYEKL. In DNA, the CDR3 is TGCGCCAGCAGCCAAGTTAACGGATTCTCCTACAATGAGCAGTTCTTC. Translated: CASSQVNGFSYNEQFF.

This chain uses TRBV29-1 with TRBJ2-2; 10 bases fit TRBD1. CDR1 and CDR2 (germline): SQVTM, ANQGSEA. The CDR3 contains 14 residues. J was trimmed by 5 bases and V by 5 bases; bases with no gene match: 5. The CDR3 DNA follows: TGCAGCGTTCTCGACAGGGGGCATACCGGGGAGCTGTTTTTT. It encodes CSVLDRGHTGELFF.

The V gene is TRBV29-1, the J gene TRBJ1-2, with D maybe TRBD1 (6 bases). The CDR3 runs to 12 residues. CDR1 is SQVTM and CDR2 is ANQGSEA in the germline V gene. With 4 bases removed from V and 4 bases from J, the gap between germline ends came to 10 bases. CDR3 region: CSVVWGLYGYTF. CDR3 nucleotide sequence: TGCAGCGTTGTTTGGGGGCTCTATGGCTACACCTTC. The whole variable domain, filled in from reference TRBV29-1 and TRBJ1-2, reads SAVISQKPSRDICQRGTSLTIQCQVDSQVTMMFWYRQQPGQSLTLIATANQGSEATYESGFVIDKFPISRPNLTFSTLTVSNMSPEDSSIYLCSVVWGLYGYTFGSGTRLTVV.

V gene TRBV14 combines with J gene TRBJ2-7, with D tentatively TRBD2 (6 bases). V was shortened by 4 bases and J by 7 bases, with 14 bases between the two germline ends. The germline V gene has CDR1 SGHDN and CDR2 FVKESK. The CDR3 is 13 residues long. The CDR3 bases are TGTGCCAGCAGCCTTCATCTCGGGGGTGAGCAGTACTTC. Encoded protein: CASSLHLGGEQYF.

The chain combines TRBV30 with TRBJ1-2; no clear D gene. Germline V gene lookup returns CDR1 GTSNPN and CDR2 SVGIG (reference sequence). This CDR3 region has 14 residues. V was clipped by 0 bases and J by 3 bases, with 11 bases between them. CDR3 loop: CAWSVSIRDYGYTF. The CDR3 DNA follows: TGTGCCTGGAGTGTATCAATCCGGGACTATGGCTACACCTTC. Full variable domain (missing parts from reference TRBV30 and TRBJ1-2): SQTIHQWPATLVQPVGSPLSLECTVEGTSNPNLYWYRQAAGRGLQLLFYSVGIGQISSEVPQNLSASRPQDRQFILSSKKLLLSDSGFYLCAWSVSIRDYGYTFGSGTRLTVV.

The chain employs TRBV29-1 and TRBJ2-1, with TRBD2 identical over 9 bases. Germline CDR1 is SQVTM and CDR2 is ANQGSEA. V was clipped by 3 bases and J by 3 bases; unmatched bases: 3. The CDR3 runs 14 residues. CDR3 amino acids: CSVDISGSYNEQFF. CDR3 sequence (DNA): TGCAGCGTTGATATTAGCGGGAGCTACAATGAGCAGTTCTTC.

The rearrangement links TRBV28 to TRBJ1-2, with TRBD1 as a possible D gene (5 bases). This CDR3 comprises 13 residues. Between the trimmed V and J ends, which lost 6 bases and 8 bases, there was a span of 16 bases. CDR1 is MDHEN and CDR2 is SYDVKM in the germline V gene. The CDR3 DNA reads TGTGCCAGCAGACAGAGGACAACATACGGCTACACCTTC. Translating it yields CASRQRTTYGYTF.

In DNA, the CDR3 is TGTGCCTGGAGTCCCCCGGGACTAGCGGGGGGCCAGCAAGAGACCCAGTACTTC. Translating it yields CAWSPPGLAGGQQETQYF. The chain carries TRBV30 and TRBJ2-5; TRBD2 aligns across 15 bases. Germline V gene lookup returns CDR1 GTSNPN and CDR2 SVGIG (reference sequence). V lost 2 bases and J lost 2; bases outside the gene matches: 9. The CDR3 contains 18 residues.

This chain joins TRBV9 and TRBJ1-2; no firm D call. Trimming shortened V by 0 bases and J by 7 bases, and 13 bases separated the two germline ends. This CDR3 is 14 amino acids long. The germline V gene encodes CDR1 SGDLS and CDR2 YYNGEE. The CDR3 protein is CASSVEGRAAGYTF. The CDR3, as DNA: TGTGCCAGCAGCGTAGAGGGTCGAGCGGCTGGCTACACCTTC.

The V and J genes are TRBV28 and TRBJ2-2; TRBD1 aligns across 10 bases. After removal of 7 bases from V and 5 bases from J, the junction contained 4 bases not matched to a gene. Germline lookup yields CDR1 MDHEN and CDR2 SYDVKM. The CDR3 spans 14 residues. The CDR3 bases are TGTGCCAGCATACTGGGACAGGGGACCGGGGAGCTGTTTTTT. Protein: CASILGQGTGELFF.

V usage is TRBV6-1 and J usage is TRBJ2-3, with unresolved D. Germline values: CDR1 MNHNS, CDR2 SASEGT. CDR3 size: 13 residues. Trimming shortened V by 6 bases and J by 2 bases, and 9 bases separated the two germline ends. CDR3 in amino acids: CASRIGITDTQYF. CDR3 in DNA: TGTGCCAGCAGAATCGGAATCACAGATACGCAGTATTTT.

This rearrangement joins TRBV20-1 to TRBJ2-7, with D possibly TRBD1 on 6 matching bases. Trimming removed 6 bases from V and 4 bases from J, with 10 bases in between. The CDR3 runs 11 residues. In germline, CDR1 is DFQATT, CDR2 SNEGSKA (reference sequence). The CDR3 DNA is TGCAGTGCCCAGGGACATTACGAGCAGTACTTC. Protein sequence: CSAQGHYEQYF.

This chain links TRBV18 with TRBJ2-3; D remains unclear. The CDR3 loop spans 15 amino acids. V lost 2 bases and J lost 0, with 9 bases in between. The V gene's germline CDR1 is KGHSH and CDR2 LQKENI. Here the CDR3 reads CASSPTQTSTDTQYF. DNA for the CDR3: TGTGCCAGCTCACCAACGCAGACTAGCACAGATACGCAGTATTTT.

V gene TRBV20-1 combines with J gene TRBJ2-3, with 9 bases that match TRBD2. CDR3 length equals 15 residues. Germline V CDR1 and CDR2: DFQATT, SNEGSKA (reference sequence). J lost 1 base, V lost 6 bases, and 8 bases had no gene match. The DNA for the CDR3 is TGCAGTGCCCCGGACAGCGGGGGGCGCACAGATACGCAGTATTTT. This codes for CSAPDSGGRTDTQYF.

This rearrangement joins TRBV14 to TRBJ2-3; 8 nucleotides agree with TRBD1. CDR3 size: 14 residues. Trimming cost V 1 base and J 6 bases; bases outside gene matches: 3. Germline CDR1 and CDR2: SGHDN and FVKESK. The CDR3 region has the DNA TGTGCCAGCAGCCAAGTCCAGGGGGCTGATACGCAGTATTTT. It yields the protein CASSQVQGADTQYF.

This clonotype was counted once. The CDR3 DNA reads as TGTGCCAGCAGTCCCCTGGCTTATGGCTACACCTTC. Amino acid sequence: CASSPLAYGYTF. The V gene is TRBV28, the J gene TRBJ1-2; no clear D gene. This CDR3 is built from 12 residues. Between the trimmed V and J ends, which lost 5 bases and 5 bases, there was a span of 9 bases. In germline, CDR1 is MDHEN, CDR2 SYDVKM.

The rearrangement joins TRBV9 to TRBJ2-5, with a weak D call TRBD2 (5 bases). There are 16 residues in the CDR3. CDR1 and CDR2 (germline): SGDLS, YYNGEE. V lost 3 bases and J lost 1, with 16 bases in between. CDR3 protein: CASSALGRTLQETQYF. CDR3 DNA sequence: TGTGCCAGCAGCGCACTAGGGCGGACCCTCCAAGAGACCCAGTACTTC.

This clonotype was seen only once. One end of the junction fails to match germline, which may point to a read error. The gene calls are TRBV12-5 and TRBJ1-5, with a weak D call TRBD1 (6 bases). Germline V lookup: CDR1 LGHNT, CDR2 FRNRAP. The CDR3 sequence is 17 residues long. CDR3 region: CASGLVRLGTQDQPQHF. CDR3 nucleotides: TGTGCTAGTGGTTTGGTAAGGTTAGGGACACAGGATCAACCCCAGCATTTT. The variable domain in full, completed from reference TRBV12-5 and TRBJ1-5, reads DARVTQTPRHKVTEMGQEVTMRCQPILGHNTVFWYRQTMMQGLELLAYFRNRAPLDDSGMPKDRFSAEMPDATLATLKIQPSEPRDSAVYFCASGLVRLGTQDQPQHFGDGTRLSIL.

The rearrangement links TRBV30 to TRBJ1-2, with D maybe TRBD1 (6 bases). Trimming took off 2 bases at V and 4 bases at J, with 11 bases between the two ends. Germline V lookup: CDR1 GTSNPN, CDR2 SVGIG (reference sequence). This CDR3 comprises 13 residues. The CDR3 sequence: CAWSQGSSYGYTF. CDR3 nucleotide sequence: TGTGCCTGGAGTCAGGGGAGCTCCTATGGCTACACCTTC.